This entry lists 28 T cell receptor beta chains sequenced from one sample in a study of cytomegalovirus exposure and HLA in healthy donors. PCR used 60 Vbeta primers and 13 Jbeta primers. Using immunoSEQ multiplex PCR, the repertoire was profiled, and TCRdb retains in-frame clones only, with some absent. Of 250,000 to 350,000 clones listed, just over 85% are singletons. Sample: PBMCs. Receptors originate from a man in his forties or fifties in good health and CMV-seropositive.

The chain combines TRBV18 with TRBJ2-1; possibly TRBD1 for D (5 bases). Germline CDR1 is KGHSH and CDR2 is LQKENI. Trimming removed 5 bases at V and 5 bases at J, with 13 bases between. This CDR3 is 14 amino acids long. CDR3 protein: CASSGATANNEQFF. The CDR3 DNA reads as TGTGCCAGCTCAGGTGCGACAGCTAACAATGAGCAGTTCTTC.

The chain carries TRBV28 and TRBJ2-7; D is perhaps TRBD1 (6 bases). Between the trimmed V and J ends, which lost 5 bases and 0 bases, there was a span of 14 bases. The CDR3 has 15 amino acids. CDR1 is MDHEN and CDR2 is SYDVKM in the germline V gene. The CDR3 DNA reads TGTGCCAGCAGTCCCCGGACAGTTCTCTCCTACGAGCAGTACTTC. Its translation: CASSPRTVLSYEQYF.

The V and J genes are TRBV6-6 and TRBJ1-2; 8 bases match TRBD1. CDR1 and CDR2 from the germline V gene are MNHNY and SVGAGI (reference sequence). Trimming removed 5 bases from V and 5 bases from J; junction bases left unmatched: 7. This CDR3 has 14 residues. The CDR3 coding sequence is TGTGCCAGCAGTCGAGGACAGGGAACTTATGGCTACACCTTC. Amino acids: CASSRGQGTYGYTF.

The chain joins TRBV29-1 to TRBJ2-1; D is unclear. Germline V gene data show CDR1 as SQVTM and CDR2 as ANQGSEA. Deletions cut 2 bases from V and 2 bases from J, with 13 bases between. This CDR3 contains 15 residues. The CDR3 protein is CSVELGPHAYNEQFF. The CDR3, as DNA: TGCAGCGTTGAACTAGGCCCTCACGCCTACAATGAGCAGTTCTTC.

The V and J genes are TRBV7-3 and TRBJ2-1; the D is unclear. V lost 5 bases to trimming and J lost 0 bases, with 11 bases between them. The CDR3 contains 15 residues. Germline V gives CDR1 SGHTA, CDR2 FQGTGA. The CDR3 spells CASSQRFSSYNEQFF. The DNA of the CDR3 is TGTGCCAGCAGCCAGCGATTTAGCTCCTACAATGAGCAGTTCTTC.

This clone showed up just a few times. This chain connects TRBV5-6 to TRBJ2-3; TRBD1 agrees at 7 bases. The CDR3 sequence is 15 residues long. Germline V lookup: CDR1 SGHDT, CDR2 YYEEEE. V trimming: 4 bases; J trimming: 0 bases; junction bases outside the gene matches: 5. This chain's CDR3 is CASSVQGLSTDTQYF. CDR3 nucleotide sequence: TGTGCCAGCAGCGTACAGGGGCTGAGCACAGATACGCAGTATTTT.

In regard to this clone: The junction differs from germline at one of its ends, possibly a read error. The V gene is TRBV7-9, the J gene TRBJ2-7; D might be TRBD1 or TRBD2, each matching 5 bases. The CDR3 length is 14 residues. The V gene's germline CDR1 is SEHNR and CDR2 FQNEAQ (reference sequence). DNA for the CDR3: TGTGCCAGCAGCCTAGCCAGGGAACGGGACGAGCAGTACTTC. It codes for CASSLARERDEQYF. Full variable domain (remainder filled in from reference TRBV7-9 and TRBJ2-7): DTGVSQNPRHKITKRGQNVTFRCDPISEHNRLYWYRQTLGQGPEFLTYFQNEAQLEKSRLLSDRFSAERPKGSFSTLEIQRTEQGDSAMYLCASSLARERDEQYFGPGTRLTVT.

The rearrangement uses TRBV7-9 and TRBJ2-7; possible D gene TRBD1, 6 bases. CDR3 length: 13 amino acids. The germline CDR1 and CDR2 sequences are SEHNR and FQNEAQ (reference sequence). V was clipped by 4 bases and J by 1 base, with 8 bases between them. The CDR3, as DNA: TGTGCCAGCAGCTATGACAGGTCCTACGAGCAGTACTTC. This translates into CASSYDRSYEQYF.

This clone was recorded only once. The J gene is TRBJ2-6, the V gene TRBV6-4; tentatively, D is TRBD1 (6 bases). Between the trimmed V and J ends, which lost 3 bases and 4 bases, there was a span of 7 bases. This CDR3 has 14 residues. CDR1 and CDR2 (germline): MRHNA, SNTAGT. As DNA, the CDR3 is TGTGCCAGCAGTGAGGGGGCCGGGGCCAACGTCCTGACTTTC. Translation: CASSEGAGANVLTF.

This clone was seen a few times. This chain connects TRBV15 to TRBJ2-2; the match to TRBD2 covers 13 bases. V trimming: 0 bases; J trimming: 6 bases; junction bases outside the gene matches: 4. The CDR3 covers 17 residues. Per the germline V gene, CDR1 is LNHNV and CDR2 is YYDKDF (reference sequence). In DNA, the CDR3 is TGTGCCACCAGCAGAGATGGACTAGCGGGAGACGCCGGGGAGCTGTTTTTT. As protein: CATSRDGLAGDAGELFF. Variable domain in full (rest from reference TRBV15 and TRBJ2-2): DAMVIQNPRYQVTQFGKPVTLSCSQTLNHNVMYWYQQKSSQAPKLLFHYYDKDFNNEADTPDNFQSRRPNTSFCFLDIRSPGLGDTAMYLCATSRDGLAGDAGELFFGEGSRLTVL.

The chain uses TRBV5-1 and TRBJ2-1, with 14 bases that match TRBD2. Trimming removed 5 bases from V and 5 bases from J; junction bases left unmatched: 24. Per the germline V gene, CDR1 is SGHRS and CDR2 is YFSETQ. CDR3 length: 22 residues. CDR3 nucleotide sequence: TGCGCCAGCAGTTCGGGACTAGCGGGAGCCCAGCTATGGGTGGTTTGGAACAATGAGCAGTTCTTC. It yields the protein CASSSGLAGAQLWVVWNNEQFF.

The chain combines TRBV4-1 with TRBJ2-7, with 7 nucleotides matching TRBD2. The CDR3 spans 16 residues. Trimming removed 1 base from V and 2 bases from J; junction bases left unmatched: 8. Germline CDR1 is MGHRA and CDR2 is YSYEKL. In DNA form, the CDR3 reads TGCGCCAGCAGCCAAGTCCGTACTAGCGTGCCCTACGAGCAGTACTTC. As protein: CASSQVRTSVPYEQYF.

This chain joins TRBV11-2 and TRBJ2-7; 7 nucleotides agree with TRBD2. After removal of 1 base from V and 3 bases from J, the junction contained 0 bases not matched to a gene. Germline CDR1 is SGHAT and CDR2 is FQNNGV. The CDR3 has 13 amino acids. The CDR3 region is CASSLGTSYEQYF. CDR3 sequence (DNA): TGTGCCAGCAGCTTAGGGACTAGCTACGAGCAGTACTTC.

The chain employs TRBV4-2 and TRBJ2-3; D unresolved. Germline loops: CDR1 LGHNA, CDR2 YNFKEQ. CDR3 size: 15 residues. With 4 bases removed from V and 2 bases from J, the gap between germline ends came to 13 bases. CDR3 DNA sequence: TGTGCCAGCAGCCCGGAGACGCTTTTCACAGATACGCAGTATTTT. This codes for CASSPETLFTDTQYF.

The genes are TRBV4-1 and TRBJ2-1; 7 bases are a match to TRBD2. J gave up 4 bases and V 1 base, and 4 bases lay outside the gene matches. This CDR3 comprises 15 residues. Germline V gene data show CDR1 as MGHRA and CDR2 as YSYEKL. For the CDR3, the DNA is TGCGCCAGCAGCCAAGCGCCTAGCGGATACAATGAGCAGTTCTTC. Translating gives CASSQAPSGYNEQFF.

This clone was seen a few times. The chain joins TRBV6-6 to TRBJ1-4, with 9 positions matching TRBD1. The J segment lost 8 bases and the V segment lost 6 bases, leaving 7 bases of the junction unmatched. Germline-derived CDR1 and CDR2 are MNHNY and SVGAGI (reference sequence). This CDR3 comprises 14 residues. Here the CDR3 reads CASSRTGDGEKLFF. The CDR3 DNA reads TGTGCCAGCAGCCGGACAGGGGATGGCGAAAAACTGTTTTTT.

V is TRBV28 and J is TRBJ1-2; D gene unclear. Trimming removed 5 bases at V and 4 bases at J, with 14 bases between. The CDR3 is made up of 14 amino acids. Germline assignment: CDR1 MDHEN and CDR2 SYDVKM. The CDR3 nucleotides read TGTGCCAGCAGTAATCCCACTCGGAGCTATGGCTACACCTTC. It specifies CASSNPTRSYGYTF.

This clone was recorded once. The gene calls are TRBV27 and TRBJ1-5; perhaps TRBD1 as D (6 bases). V lost 2 bases to trimming and J lost 6 bases, with 8 bases between them. Germline CDR1 MNHEY, CDR2 SMNVEV (reference sequence). CDR3 size: 13 residues. The CDR3 nucleotides are TGTGCCAGCAGTTTAGGGGGCTCTCAGCCCCAGCATTTT. Translating gives CASSLGGSQPQHF.

This chain uses TRBV7-9 with TRBJ1-2, with 9 bases that match TRBD1. Germline V gives CDR1 SEHNR, CDR2 FQNEAQ (reference sequence). V lost 5 bases and J lost 4; bases outside the gene matches: 5. The CDR3 spans 14 residues. This chain's CDR3 is CASSPRTGAYGYTF. The CDR3 DNA reads TGTGCCAGCAGCCCGAGGACAGGGGCCTATGGCTACACCTTC.

This clone came up once. The CDR3 DNA reads as TGTGCCAGCAGCGCGCCCACACCGGGACAGGGAGAGCAGTTCTTC. The encoded protein is CASSAPTPGQGEQFF. The chain recombines TRBV9 with TRBJ2-1; 9 bases are a match to TRBD1. CDR3 length: 15 amino acids. Germline assignment: CDR1 SGDLS and CDR2 YYNGEE. The junction had 11 bases not matched to a gene; V was cut back by 3 bases and J by 10 bases.

The gene calls are TRBV25-1 and TRBJ2-5, with 9 bases that match TRBD2. The CDR3 covers 14 residues. V lost 4 bases and J lost 4; bases outside the gene matches: 4. Per the germline V gene, CDR1 is MGHDK and CDR2 is SYGVNS. The chain's CDR3 is CASSGLSGRETQYF. The CDR3 DNA is TGTGCCAGCAGTGGTCTTAGCGGGAGAGAGACCCAGTACTTC.

This clone has more than one count but fewer than ten. The chain carries TRBV27 and TRBJ2-7; a weak D match, TRBD1 (6 bases). From germline, CDR1 is MNHEY and CDR2 SMNVEV (reference sequence). Trimming pared 5 bases from V and 0 bases from J, leaving 14 bases between. The CDR3 length is 15 residues. The DNA of the CDR3 is TGTGCCAGCAGTCCATTTCAGGGGTCCTCCTACGAGCAGTACTTC. This translates into CASSPFQGSSYEQYF.

V is TRBV6-4 and J is TRBJ1-1, with D possibly TRBD1 on 5 matching bases. Germline assignment: CDR1 MRHNA and CDR2 SNTAGT. V gave up 2 bases and J gave up 3 bases, with 7 bases separating them. The CDR3 sequence is 13 residues long. The CDR3 spells CASSDGAHTEAFF. In nucleotides, the CDR3 is TGTGCCAGCAGTGACGGGGCCCACACTGAAGCTTTCTTT.

This chain uses TRBV18 with TRBJ2-7, with 12 bases identical to TRBD2. The J segment lost 4 bases and the V segment lost 4 bases, leaving 2 bases of the junction unmatched. Germline V CDR1 and CDR2: KGHSH, LQKENI. This CDR3 region has 14 residues. The CDR3 here is CASSLGTSGYEQYF. In nucleotides, the CDR3 is TGTGCCAGCTCACTGGGGACTAGCGGGTACGAGCAGTACTTC.

CDR3 loop: CASSPRVSYEQYF. The CDR3 nucleotides read TGTGCCAGCAGCCCCAGGGTCTCCTACGAGCAGTACTTC. The V gene is TRBV28, the J gene TRBJ2-7; perhaps TRBD1 as D (5 bases). The V gene's germline CDR1 is MDHEN and CDR2 SYDVKM. V was trimmed by 6 bases and J by 0 bases, leaving 9 bases between them. This CDR3 region has 13 residues.

This clone is a singleton in its sample. The chain uses TRBV7-9 and TRBJ1-1; 11 bases align to TRBD1. Trimming cost V 5 bases and J 2 bases; bases outside gene matches: 4. From germline, CDR1 is SEHNR and CDR2 FQNEAQ (reference sequence). The CDR3 length is 15 residues. The CDR3 DNA reads as TGTGCCAGCAGCCCCAGGACAGGGGGCAACACTGAAGCTTTCTTT. This encodes CASSPRTGGNTEAFF.

This rearrangement joins TRBV4-1 to TRBJ2-1; 7 nucleotides align to TRBD2. The CDR3 spans 16 residues. CDR1 MGHRA and CDR2 YSYEKL come from the germline V gene. Losses at the gene ends were 5 bases for V and 2 bases for J; bases not matched to a gene: 9. CDR3 residues: CASSSPGTTTYNEQFF. CDR3 nucleotide sequence: TGCGCCAGCAGCTCGCCCGGGACTACGACCTACAATGAGCAGTTCTTC.

This clone was seen just once. The chain recombines TRBV7-9 with TRBJ2-7; TRBD2 aligns across 8 bases. Trimming at V came to 5 bases and at J to 6 bases, leaving 15 bases not matched to a gene. CDR1 is SEHNR and CDR2 is FQNEAQ in the germline V gene (reference sequence). The CDR3 contains 16 residues. The DNA of the CDR3 is TGTGCCAGCAGCCCACGGGTCGGCGGGAGGCGTGTCGAGCAGTACTTC. Its translation is CASSPRVGGRRVEQYF.